This TCR beta chain comes out of a study of shared clonotypes between healthy human individuals. Study information: There were three CD4 naive, three CD4 memory, two CD8 naive and one CD8 memory plates per donor. Broader study findings: Roughly 4.6% of naive CD4 clonotypes were common to a handful of donors.

It was across several immunoSEQ plates that each subset's genomic DNA was evenly split. Some clones are missing from TCRdb's copy, which holds only in-frame ones; the method was immunoSEQ multiplex PCR. The table shows approximately 2.4 million clones, with around 95% occurring only once. Regarding this clone: Antigen unknown.

This CDR3 comprises 18 residues. Germline V CDR1 and CDR2: MNHEY, SMNVEV (reference sequence). Trimming cost V 3 bases and J 6 bases, with 27 bases left between them. Division of CD4+ cells produced a CD45RA+ naive subset and a CD45RA-negative memory subset. The chain combines TRBV27 with TRBJ2-7; a possible D gene is TRBD2 (6 bases). The clonotype originates from a man younger than 30 in good health. The sequenced material came from naive CD4+ T cells sorted from blood. Subset meaning: CD45RA+ positively selected. This CDR3 reads CASSFSPPGEVGLGEQYF. The CDR3 nucleotides are TGTGCCAGCAGTTTTAGCCCGCCGGGGGAGGTCGGTCTCGGCGAGCAGTACTTC.